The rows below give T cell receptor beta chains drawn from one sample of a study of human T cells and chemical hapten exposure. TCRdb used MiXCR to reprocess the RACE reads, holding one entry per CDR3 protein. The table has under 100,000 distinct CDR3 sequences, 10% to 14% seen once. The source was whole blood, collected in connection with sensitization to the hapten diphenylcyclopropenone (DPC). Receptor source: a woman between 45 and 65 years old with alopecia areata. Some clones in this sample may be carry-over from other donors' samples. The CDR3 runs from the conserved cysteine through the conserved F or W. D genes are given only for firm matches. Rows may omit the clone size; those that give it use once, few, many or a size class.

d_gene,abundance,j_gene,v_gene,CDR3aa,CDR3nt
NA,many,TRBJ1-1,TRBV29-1,CSVGTSNTEAFF,TGCAGCGTGGGGACGTCGAACACTGAAGCTTTCTTT
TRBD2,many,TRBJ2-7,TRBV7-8,CASSYSSGTTLPEQYF,TGTGCCAGCAGCTATTCCTCAGGGACTACGCTCCCCGAGCAGTACTTC
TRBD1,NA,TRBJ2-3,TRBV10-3,CAIRGQGRGPNTQYF,TGTGCCATCAGGGGACAGGGGAGAGGGCCAAATACGCAGTATTTT
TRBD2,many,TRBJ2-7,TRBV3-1,CASSQDRLAGSEQYF,TGTGCCAGCAGCCAAGATCGACTAGCGGGAAGCGAGCAGTACTTC
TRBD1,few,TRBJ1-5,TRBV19,CASSKRGTGGFSNQPQHF,TGTGCCAGTAGTAAGAGGGGAACAGGGGGCTTTAGCAATCAGCCCCAGCATTTT
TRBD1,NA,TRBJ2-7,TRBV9,CASSVGPGDSAYEQYF,TGTGCCAGCAGCGTAGGACCCGGGGACAGTGCCTACGAGCAGTACTTC
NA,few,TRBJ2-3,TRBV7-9,CASSPTTSTDTQYF,TGTGCCAGCAGCCCCACCACTAGCACAGATACGCAGTATTTT
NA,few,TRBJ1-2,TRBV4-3,CASSQEVAAPANYGYTF,TGCGCCAGCAGCCAAGAAGTCGCGGCCCCAGCTAACTATGGCTACACCTTC
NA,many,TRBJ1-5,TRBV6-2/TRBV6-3,CASVEGAHQPQHF,TGTGCCAGCGTGGAGGGAGCTCATCAGCCCCAGCATTTT
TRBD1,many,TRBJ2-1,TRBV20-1,CSARPPGQIYNEQFF,TGCAGTGCTAGGCCCCCGGGACAGATCTACAATGAGCAGTTCTTC
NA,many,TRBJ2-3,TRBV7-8,CASRLSTWDFPRDTDTQYF,TGTGCCAGCAGACTCTCCACATGGGACTTCCCCCGGGACACAGATACGCAGTATTTT
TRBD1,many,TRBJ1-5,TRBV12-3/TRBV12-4,CASSFQDRINQPQHF,TGTGCCAGCAGTTTCCAGGACAGGATCAATCAGCCCCAGCATTTT
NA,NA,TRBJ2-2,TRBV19,CASSILLQGTQGGELFF,TGTGCCAGTAGTATACTCCTCCAGGGGACCCAGGGCGGGGAGCTGTTTTTT
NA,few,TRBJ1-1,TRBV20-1,CSARGPNTEAFF,TGCAGTGCTAGGGGGCCGAACACTGAAGCTTTCTTT
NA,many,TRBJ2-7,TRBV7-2,CASSLDSTYEQYF,TGTGCCAGCAGCTTAGATTCGACCTACGAGCAGTACTTC
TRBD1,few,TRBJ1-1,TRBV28,CASRRTGSAEAFF,TGTGCCAGCAGACGGACAGGGTCAGCTGAAGCTTTCTTT